The T cell receptor beta chain under discussion was sequenced for a study of blood T cell repertoires in COVID-19 (TCRdb year 2020). With regard to the full study: Samples covering the acute and convalescent phases of COVID-19 were provided by collaborators in the United States, Italy and Spain. The material from the prospective study consisted of cDNA or gDNA derived from T cells, B-cell-depleted T cells, or PBMCs. Subjects who had been exposed to COVID-19, were actively infected with it, or had recovered from it provided the deeply sampled blood TCRbeta repertoires that made up the dataset. The repertoires were made available in a free public database intended to serve as a resource for research on the immune response to SARS-CoV-2. Samples came from the ongoing ImmuneRACE study (first 160 participants) plus 1,254 subjects from 6 global collaborators. The sample metadata nearly always contained a de-identified subject ID, COVID-19 status, age in years and sex. HLA class I and class II types, where available, came from metadata supplied by the sample provider rather than from assay-based typing.

V is pared back by 6 bases and J by 3 bases, with 16 bases lying between the germline termini. CDR1 SEHNR and CDR2 FQNEAQ are derived from the germline V gene (reference sequence). From the cysteine through the phenylalanine, the CDR3 covers 15 amino acids. Just the 45-base CDR3 DNA is kept, in frame starting at base 1. One collaborating source in Seattle enrolled patients during active infection and followed them longitudinally through the course of disease. Collaborating institutions collected whole blood in K2EDTA tubes following their own protocols. For TCRbeta analysis, collaborators shipped samples as frozen whole blood, isolated PBMCs, or DNA extracted from either of those sample types. TCRbeta CDR3 regions were amplified from genomic DNA by means of the immunoSEQ Assay, a bias-controlled multiplex PCR. Regarding the original processing steps: Nucleated cell counts per sample were estimated from amplification of reference gene primers within the assay. Sequence reads were collapsed and filtered to measure the absolute abundance of every unique TCRbeta CDR3 rearrangement. Productive Simpson clonality was computed per sample as the square root of Simpson's diversity index over productive rearrangements. TCRdb re-hosts the immuneACCESS table, in-frame sequences only. Its copies lack some clones; in the studies checked, an unresolved V gene accounts for under half of them, and the cause for the rest is not known. The V and J calls and clone size were taken over from that table, and D and trimming were inferred from the DNA. For this sample there are 200,000 or so clones; about 88% appear just once. 18% of the sample is in the top ten clones.

A word on this clone: No cognate antigen has been identified for it. No much larger clonotype is one base removed from it; base qualities were not supplied.

General study outcomes and caveats: How much clinical and demographic metadata was included differed by source and by participant, and the metadata was provided uncurated.

The rearrangement combines TRBV7-9 with TRBJ2-3; perhaps TRBD1 is the D gene, with 6 bases matching. The source material was peripheral blood. This TCR derives from a middle-aged man with COVID-19, enrolled during active disease. The DNA is as follows: TGTGCCAGCAGTTTACTCCAGGGGATAACAGATACGCAGTATTTT. Translation gives CASSLLQGITDTQYF.